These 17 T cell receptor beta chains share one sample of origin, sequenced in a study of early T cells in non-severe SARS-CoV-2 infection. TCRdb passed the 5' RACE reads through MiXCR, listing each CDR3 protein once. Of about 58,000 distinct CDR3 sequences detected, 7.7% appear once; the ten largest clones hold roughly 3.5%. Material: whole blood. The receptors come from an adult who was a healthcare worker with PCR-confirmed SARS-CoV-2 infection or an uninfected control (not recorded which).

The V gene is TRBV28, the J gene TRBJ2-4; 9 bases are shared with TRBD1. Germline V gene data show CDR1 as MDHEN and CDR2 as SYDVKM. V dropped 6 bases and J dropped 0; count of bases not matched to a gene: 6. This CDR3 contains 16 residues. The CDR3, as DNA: TGTGCCAGCAGCGATACAGGGGGCCTAGCCAAAAACATTCAGTACTTC. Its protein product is CASSDTGGLAKNIQYF.

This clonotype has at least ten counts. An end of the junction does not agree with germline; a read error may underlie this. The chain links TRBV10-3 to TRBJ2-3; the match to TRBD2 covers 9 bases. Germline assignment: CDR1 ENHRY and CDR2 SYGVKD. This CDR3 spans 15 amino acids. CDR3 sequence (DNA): TGTGCCATCAGTGACCCCGGGACTAGCAAAGATACGCAGTATTTT. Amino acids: CAISDPGTSKDTQYF.

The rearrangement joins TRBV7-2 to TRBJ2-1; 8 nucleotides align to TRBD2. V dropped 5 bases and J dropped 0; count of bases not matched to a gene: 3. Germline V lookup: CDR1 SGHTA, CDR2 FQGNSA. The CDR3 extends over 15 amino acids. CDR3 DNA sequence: TGTGCCAGCAGCGTACTAGCGGCCTCCTACAATGAGCAGTTCTTC. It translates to CASSVLAASYNEQFF.

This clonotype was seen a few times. CDR3 sequence (DNA): TGTGCCAGCAGCCAAGACCCCCTTTGGGTGCAGCCCCAGCATTTT. It yields the protein CASSQDPLWVQPQHF. The rearrangement uses TRBV7-2 and TRBJ1-5; no clear D. The germline V gene has CDR1 SGHTA and CDR2 FQGNSA. This CDR3 contains 15 residues. Trimming removed 5 bases at V and 7 bases at J, with 18 bases between.

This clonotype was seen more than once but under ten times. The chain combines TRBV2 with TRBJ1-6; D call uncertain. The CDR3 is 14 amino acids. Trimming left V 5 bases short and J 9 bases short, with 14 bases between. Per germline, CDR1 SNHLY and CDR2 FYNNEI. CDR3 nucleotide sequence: TGTGCCAGCAGTTTCTCCGGAGGTGGTTCACCCCTCCACTTT. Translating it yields CASSFSGGGSPLHF.

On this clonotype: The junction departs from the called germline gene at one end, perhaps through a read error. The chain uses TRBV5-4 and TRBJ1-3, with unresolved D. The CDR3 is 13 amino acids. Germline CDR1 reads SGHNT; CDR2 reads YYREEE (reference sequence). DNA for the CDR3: TGTGCCCACGGCCCGATCTCTGAAAACACCATATATTTT. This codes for CAHGPISENTIYF.

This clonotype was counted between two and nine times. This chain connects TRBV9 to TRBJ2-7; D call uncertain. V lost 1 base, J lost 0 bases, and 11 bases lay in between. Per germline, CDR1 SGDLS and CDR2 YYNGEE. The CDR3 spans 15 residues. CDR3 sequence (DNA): TGTGCCAGCAGCGTAAACCCCTACTACTCCTACGAGCAGTACTTC. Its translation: CASSVNPYYSYEQYF.

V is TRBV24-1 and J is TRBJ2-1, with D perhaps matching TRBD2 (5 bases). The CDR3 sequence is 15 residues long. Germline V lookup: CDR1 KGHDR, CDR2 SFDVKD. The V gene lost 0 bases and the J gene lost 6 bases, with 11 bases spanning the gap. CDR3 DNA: TGTGCCACCAGTGATTTGGGTAGCGTGGCCAATGAGCAGTTCTTC. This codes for CATSDLGSVANEQFF.

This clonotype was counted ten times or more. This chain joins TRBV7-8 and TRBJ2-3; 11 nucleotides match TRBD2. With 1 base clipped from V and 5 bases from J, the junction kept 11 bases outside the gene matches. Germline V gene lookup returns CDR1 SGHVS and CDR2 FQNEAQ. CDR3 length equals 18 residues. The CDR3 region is CASSLELNSGRAKDTQYF. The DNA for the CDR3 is TGTGCCAGCAGCTTAGAGTTAAATAGCGGGAGGGCGAAAGATACGCAGTATTTT.

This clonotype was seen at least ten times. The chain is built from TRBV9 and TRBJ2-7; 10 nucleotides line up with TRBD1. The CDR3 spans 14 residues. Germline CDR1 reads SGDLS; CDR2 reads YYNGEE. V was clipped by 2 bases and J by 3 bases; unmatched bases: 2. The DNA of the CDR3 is TGTGCCAGCAGCGTGGGACAGGGGTACTACGAGCAGTACTTC. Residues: CASSVGQGYYEQYF.

For the CDR3, the DNA is TGTGCCAGCAGTTTTGGGGGGAACTATGGCTACACCTTC. Encoded protein: CASSFGGNYGYTF. The genes are TRBV28 and TRBJ1-2; TRBD1 might be the D (5 bases). The CDR3 runs 13 residues. The germline CDR1 and CDR2 sequences are MDHEN and SYDVKM. Trimming removed 3 bases from V and 2 bases from J, with 7 bases in between.

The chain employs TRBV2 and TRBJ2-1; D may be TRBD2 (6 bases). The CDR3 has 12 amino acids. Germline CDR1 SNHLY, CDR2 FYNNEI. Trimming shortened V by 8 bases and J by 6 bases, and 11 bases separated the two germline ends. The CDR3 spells CASRGMGNEQFF. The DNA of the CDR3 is TGTGCCAGCCGCGGGATGGGCAATGAGCAGTTCTTC.

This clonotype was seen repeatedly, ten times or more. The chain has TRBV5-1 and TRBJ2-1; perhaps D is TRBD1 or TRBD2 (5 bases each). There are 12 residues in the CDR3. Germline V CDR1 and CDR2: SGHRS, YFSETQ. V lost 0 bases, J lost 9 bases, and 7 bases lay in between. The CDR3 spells CASSLEGTEQFF. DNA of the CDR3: TGCGCCAGCAGCTTGGAGGGGACTGAGCAGTTCTTC.

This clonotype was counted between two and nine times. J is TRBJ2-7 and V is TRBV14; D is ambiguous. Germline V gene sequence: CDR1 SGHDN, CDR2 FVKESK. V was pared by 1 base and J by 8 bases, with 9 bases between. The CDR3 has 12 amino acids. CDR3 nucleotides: TGTGCCAGCAGCCAAGTCGGCGGACAGCAGTACTTC. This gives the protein CASSQVGGQQYF.

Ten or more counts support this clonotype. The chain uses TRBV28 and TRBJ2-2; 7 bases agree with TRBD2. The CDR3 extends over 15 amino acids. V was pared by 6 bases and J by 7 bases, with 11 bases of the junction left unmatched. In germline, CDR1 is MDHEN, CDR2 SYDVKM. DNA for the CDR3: TGTGCCAGCAGCTCAGGACTAGTGGGGAGCGGGGAGCTGTTTTTT. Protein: CASSSGLVGSGELFF.

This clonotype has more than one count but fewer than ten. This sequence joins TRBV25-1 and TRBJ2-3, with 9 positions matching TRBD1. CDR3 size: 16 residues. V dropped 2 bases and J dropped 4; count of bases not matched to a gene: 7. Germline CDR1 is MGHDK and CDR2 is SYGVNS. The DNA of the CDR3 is TGTGCCAGCAGTGAAATGAGACAGGGGGTGGCAGATACGCAGTATTTT. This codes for CASSEMRQGVADTQYF.

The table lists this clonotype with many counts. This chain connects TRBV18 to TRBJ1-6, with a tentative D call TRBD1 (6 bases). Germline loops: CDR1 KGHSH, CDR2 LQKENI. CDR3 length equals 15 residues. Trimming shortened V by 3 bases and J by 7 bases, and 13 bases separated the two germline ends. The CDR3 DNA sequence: TGTGCCAGCTCACCTGTACCTCAGGGGAATTCACCCCTCCACTTT. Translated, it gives CASSPVPQGNSPLHF.